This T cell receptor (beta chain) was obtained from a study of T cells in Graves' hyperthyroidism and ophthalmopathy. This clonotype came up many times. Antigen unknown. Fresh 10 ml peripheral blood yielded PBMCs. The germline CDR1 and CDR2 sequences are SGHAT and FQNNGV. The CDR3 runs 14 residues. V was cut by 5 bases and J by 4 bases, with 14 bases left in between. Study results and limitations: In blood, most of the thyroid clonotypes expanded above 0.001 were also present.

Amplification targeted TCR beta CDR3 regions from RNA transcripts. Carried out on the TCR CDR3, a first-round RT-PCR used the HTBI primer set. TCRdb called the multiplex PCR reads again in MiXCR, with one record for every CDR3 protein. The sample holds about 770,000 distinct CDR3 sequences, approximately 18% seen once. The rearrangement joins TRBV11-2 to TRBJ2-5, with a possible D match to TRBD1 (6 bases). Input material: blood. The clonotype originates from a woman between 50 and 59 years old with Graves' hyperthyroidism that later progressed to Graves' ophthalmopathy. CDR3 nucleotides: TGTGCCAGCAGCCCTCCCACAGGGATAGAGACCCAGTACTTC. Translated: CASSPPTGIETQYF.